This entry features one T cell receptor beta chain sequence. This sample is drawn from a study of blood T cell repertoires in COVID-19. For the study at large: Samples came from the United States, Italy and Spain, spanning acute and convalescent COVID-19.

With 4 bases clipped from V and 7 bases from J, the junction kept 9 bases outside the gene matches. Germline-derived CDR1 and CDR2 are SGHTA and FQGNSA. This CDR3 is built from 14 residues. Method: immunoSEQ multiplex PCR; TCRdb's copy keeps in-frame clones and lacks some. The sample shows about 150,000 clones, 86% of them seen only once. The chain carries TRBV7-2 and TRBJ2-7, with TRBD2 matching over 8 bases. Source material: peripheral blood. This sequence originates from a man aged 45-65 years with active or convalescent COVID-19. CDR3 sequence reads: CASSYREGPKEQYF. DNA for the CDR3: TGTGCCAGCAGCTATCGGGAGGGTCCCAAAGAGCAGTACTTC.